This T cell receptor beta chain was obtained from a study of blood T cell repertoires in COVID-19. Study-wide context: Whether acute or convalescent, the COVID-19 samples came from the United States, Italy and Spain.

The germline V gene has CDR1 SNHLY and CDR2 FYNNEI. This CDR3 contains 12 residues. V lost 3 bases and J 5 bases, leaving 7 bases between the germline ends. TCRdb's table, derived via immunoSEQ multiplex PCR, lists solely in-frame clones and lacks some. The table has under 150,000 clones, just under 85% seen once; the top ten hold 6.2%. This sequence joins TRBV2 and TRBJ1-1, with a possible D match to TRBD1 (6 bases). This receptor was obtained from a woman in her thirties or forties who had recovered from COVID-19. Source material: PBMCs or T cells enriched from blood (not recorded which). The CDR3 region is CASSERGTEAFF. The CDR3 nucleotides read TGTGCCAGCAGTGAGAGGGGGACTGAAGCTTTCTTT.